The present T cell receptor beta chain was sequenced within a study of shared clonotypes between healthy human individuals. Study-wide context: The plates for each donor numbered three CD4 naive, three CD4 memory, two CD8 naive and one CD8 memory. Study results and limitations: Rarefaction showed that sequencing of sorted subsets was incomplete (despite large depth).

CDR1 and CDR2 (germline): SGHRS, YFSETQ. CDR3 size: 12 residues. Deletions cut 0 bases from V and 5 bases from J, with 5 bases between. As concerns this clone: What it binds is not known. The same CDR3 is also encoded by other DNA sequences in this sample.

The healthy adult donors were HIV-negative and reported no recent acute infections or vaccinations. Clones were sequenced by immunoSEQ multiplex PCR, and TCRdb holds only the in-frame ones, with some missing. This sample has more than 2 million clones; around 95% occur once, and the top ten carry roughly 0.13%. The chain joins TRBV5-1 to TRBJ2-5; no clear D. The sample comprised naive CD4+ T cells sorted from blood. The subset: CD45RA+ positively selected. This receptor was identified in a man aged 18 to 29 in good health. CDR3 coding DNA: TGCGCCAGCAGCTTGGCCTCGGAGACCCAGTACTTC. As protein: CASSLASETQYF.